The clone carrying this TCR beta chain was picked up one time. Antigen specificity is unknown. The source of the sample is a study of a mutant IDH1 vaccine in newly diagnosed glioma. For the study at large: Pretreatment consisted of radiotherapy, temozolomide, or both, with most receiving both. Study-wide points: Top-clonotype changes in peripheral T cells seemed unrelated to pseudoprogression.

The CDR3 covers 15 residues. The V gene end was trimmed by 0 bases and the J gene end by 5 bases; junction bases not matched to a gene: 7. The germline CDR1 and CDR2 sequences are SQVTM and ANQGSEA. The table came from immunoSEQ multiplex PCR; TCRdb's copy has only in-frame clones and leaves some out. This sample has about 54,000 clones, with roughly 80% found just once. Time point indicated: baseline, week 1 (first vaccination visit). As to treatment: pre-vaccination baseline after standard-of-care therapy. The J gene is TRBJ1-1, the V gene TRBV29-1, with 9 bases that match TRBD1. The source was PBMCs, collected from a glioma patient treated with radiotherapy, temozolomide or both. The clonotype comes from a man between 18 and 29 years old with glioma. The DNA for the CDR3 is TGCAGCGTTGAAGATACAGGGGGCCGGACGACTGAAGCTTTCTTT. It encodes CSVEDTGGRTTEAFF.